The clone carrying this TCR beta chain came up many times. MiXCR, run by TCRdb on the 5' RACE reads, gives a single entry per CDR3 protein. Among 50,000 to 65,000 distinct CDR3 sequences listed, approximately 14% were seen once. The data were taken from a study of early T cells in non-severe SARS-CoV-2 infection. CDR1 and CDR2 from the germline V gene are SGHTA and FQGNSA. Trimming left V 5 bases short and J 2 bases short, with 13 bases between. This CDR3 has 15 residues. The chain combines TRBV7-2 with TRBJ1-3; D ambiguous. Sequences were obtained from whole blood. This clonotype originated in an adult who was a healthcare worker with PCR-confirmed SARS-CoV-2 infection or an uninfected control (not recorded which). CDR3 nucleotides: TGTGCCAGCAGCCTAACCCCACAGCCTGGAAACACCATATATTTT. Protein: CASSLTPQPGNTIYF.